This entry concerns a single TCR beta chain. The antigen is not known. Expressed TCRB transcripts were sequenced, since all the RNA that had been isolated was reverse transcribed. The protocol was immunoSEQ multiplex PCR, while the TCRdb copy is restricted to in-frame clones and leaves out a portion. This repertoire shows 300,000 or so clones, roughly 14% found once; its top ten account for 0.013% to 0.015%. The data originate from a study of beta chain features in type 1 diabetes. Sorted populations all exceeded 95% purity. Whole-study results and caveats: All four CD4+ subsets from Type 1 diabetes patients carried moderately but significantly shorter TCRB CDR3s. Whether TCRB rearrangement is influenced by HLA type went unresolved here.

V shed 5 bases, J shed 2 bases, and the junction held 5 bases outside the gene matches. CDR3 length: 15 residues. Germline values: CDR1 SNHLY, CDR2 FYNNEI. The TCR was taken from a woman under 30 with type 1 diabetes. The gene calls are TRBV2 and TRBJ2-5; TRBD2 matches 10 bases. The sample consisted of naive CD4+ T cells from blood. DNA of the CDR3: TGTGCCAGCAGTCTCTTAGCGGGAGGACAAGAGACCCAGTACTTC. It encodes CASSLLAGGQETQYF.